This T cell receptor beta chain appears in the sequencing data of a study of blood T cells in healthy people across ages. Notes on the study in general: It was held that diversity estimates obtained from one million T cells represented underestimates.

This clonotype was counted between two and nine times. Its matching antigen is unknown. A second PCR of 7 to 11 cycles used a sample-barcoded 5' primer and a J-beta primer mix. Each CDR3 protein is one row after TCRdb ran MiXCR on the 5' RACE reads. This repertoire shows roughly 1.7 million distinct CDR3 sequences, around 35% found once; its top ten account for approximately 11%. Germline V gene sequence: CDR1 MNHEY, CDR2 SVGAGI. The ends lost 2 bases at V and 2 bases at J; junction bases unmatched: 7. The CDR3 covers 16 residues. Sequences were obtained from blood. The receptor's source is a woman aged 25 to 39 in good health. The gene calls are TRBV6-5 and TRBJ2-5; 8 positions agree with TRBD1. CDR3: CASSYGTGTGQETQYF. Written as DNA, the CDR3 is TGTGCCAGCAGTTACGGCACCGGGACAGGTCAAGAGACCCAGTACTTC.